A selection of T cell receptor beta chains follows, all from one sample in a study of metastatic and nonmetastatic thyroid tumors. With MiXCR, TCRdb reprocessed the PCR reads. The sample holds 35,000 to 40,000 clones, more than 25% seen once. Source material: blood. These receptors originate from a male donor with papillary thyroid cancer or a benign thyroid nodule (not recorded which). Some clones in this sample may be carry-over from other donors' samples. Each CDR3 is given with its conserved first and last residue. D genes are given only for firm matches. Not all rows give a size; the values are once, few, many and, for expanded clones, a class.

TRBV6-2/TRBV6-3,TRBJ2-3,few,TRBD2,TGTGCCAGCAGTTATGGTCTAGCGGGAGTAGATACGCAGTATTTT,CASSYGLAGVDTQYF
TRBV11-1,TRBJ2-1,medium-sized,NA,TGTGCCAGCAGCTTAGAACAGGGAGCTTCGGGGGAGCAGTTCTTC,CASSLEQGASGEQFF
TRBV6-1,TRBJ2-7,NA,NA,TGTGCCAGCAGTGAGGACCGGACGGTGTTGGGACGCTACGAGCAGTACTTC,CASSEDRTVLGRYEQYF
TRBV5-6,TRBJ2-1,many,NA,TGTGCCAGCAGCGCCTTAAGAGTAGGGGGATACAATGAGCAGTTCTTC,CASSALRVGGYNEQFF
TRBV4-2,TRBJ1-2,NA,TRBD1,TGTGCCAGCAGCCCCACCCGGGACAGGGGATCAAGACTTAACTATGGCTACACCTTC,CASSPTRDRGSRLNYGYTF
TRBV18,TRBJ1-3,once,NA,TGTGCCAGCTCACCTGAAGGAGTCTCTGGAAACACCATATATTTT,CASSPEGVSGNTIYF
TRBV5-7,TRBJ2-6,few,NA,TGTGCCAGCAGCTTGTTTCACTCTGGGGCCAACGTCCTGACTTTC,CASSLFHSGANVLTF
TRBV19,TRBJ2-7,few,NA,TGTGCCAGTAGTACCGAGAGACGGGAGCAGTACTTC,CASSTERREQYF
TRBV6-2/TRBV6-3,TRBJ1-1,few,NA,TGTGCCAGCAGTTACACCGAGGTGGAGGCAGCTTTCTTT,CASSYTEVEAAFF
TRBV4-3,TRBJ1-1,NA,NA,TGCGCCAGCAGCCAAGATTCCAGCGGGGTTGAAGCTTTCTTT,CASSQDSSGVEAFF